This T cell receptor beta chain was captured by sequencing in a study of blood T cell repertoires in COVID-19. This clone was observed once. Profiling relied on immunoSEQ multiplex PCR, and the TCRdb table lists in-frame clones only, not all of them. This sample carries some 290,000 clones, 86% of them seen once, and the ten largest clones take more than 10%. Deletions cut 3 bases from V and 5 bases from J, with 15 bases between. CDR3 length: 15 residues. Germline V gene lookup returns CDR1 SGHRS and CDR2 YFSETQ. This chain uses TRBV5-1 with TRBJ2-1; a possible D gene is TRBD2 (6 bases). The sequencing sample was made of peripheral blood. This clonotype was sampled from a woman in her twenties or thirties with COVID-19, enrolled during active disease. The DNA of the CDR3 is TGCGCCAGCAGCTCCCCCAGCGGGCGGAACAATGAGCAGTTCTTC. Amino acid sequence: CASSSPSGRNNEQFF. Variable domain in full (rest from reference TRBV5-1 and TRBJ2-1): KAGVTQTPRYLIKTRGQQVTLSCSPISGHRSVSWYQQTPGQGLQFLFEYFSETQRNKGNFPGRFSGRQFSNSRSEMNVSTLELGDSALYLCASSSPSGRNNEQFFGPGTRLTVL.